This is a list of T cell receptor beta chains from one sample in a study of cytomegalovirus exposure and HLA in healthy donors. Profiling relied on immunoSEQ multiplex PCR, and the TCRdb table lists in-frame clones only, not all of them. The sample comprises about 140,000 clones, over 70% of which are singletons, and under 7.5% rests with the top ten. Sequencing was performed on PBMCs. The receptors shown here come from a man between 35 and 55 years old in good health and CMV-seropositive. Each CDR3 is given with its conserved first and last residue. The order of the fields is J gene, D gene, clone size, V gene, CDR3 DNA, CDR3 protein. The D gene is left open where the match is weak. The size of a clone is reported for some rows only, either as once, few or many, or as a class for expanded clones.

j_call: TRBJ1-6; d_call: NA; clone_size: NA; v_call: TRBV19; cdr3_nt: TGTGCCAGTAGTACCCCCACGAGCTCCTATAATTCACCCCTCCACTTT; cdr3_aa: CASSTPTSSYNSPLHF
j_call: TRBJ2-1; d_call: NA; clone_size: few; v_call: TRBV5-1; cdr3_nt: TGCGCCAGCAGCTTTAGTGGGCCGGACAATGAGCAGTTCTTC; cdr3_aa: CASSFSGPDNEQFF
j_call: TRBJ2-3; d_call: NA; clone_size: NA; v_call: TRBV30; cdr3_nt: TGTGCCCTGGCTCTATATGGAGCCACAGATACGCAGTATTTT; cdr3_aa: CALALYGATDTQYF
j_call: TRBJ2-7; d_call: NA; clone_size: NA; v_call: TRBV9; cdr3_nt: TGTGCCAGCAGCCCCATTGGGGAGTCCTACGAGCAGTACTTC; cdr3_aa: CASSPIGESYEQYF
j_call: TRBJ2-1; d_call: TRBD1; clone_size: once; v_call: TRBV7-2; cdr3_nt: TGTGCCAGCAGCCTAGGGACAGGTTACAATGAGCAGTTCTTC; cdr3_aa: CASSLGTGYNEQFF
j_call: TRBJ2-1; d_call: TRBD2; clone_size: NA; v_call: TRBV6-6; cdr3_nt: TGTGCCAGCAGTCTAGCGGTTGCCGGCAATGAGCAGTTCTTC; cdr3_aa: CASSLAVAGNEQFF
j_call: TRBJ1-3; d_call: TRBD1; clone_size: NA; v_call: TRBV7-6; cdr3_nt: TGTGCCAGCAGCTTTGAAGGGGACAGATTCAACACCATATATTTT; cdr3_aa: CASSFEGDRFNTIYF
j_call: TRBJ1-4; d_call: TRBD1; clone_size: NA; v_call: TRBV7-2; cdr3_nt: TGTGCCAGCAGCTTAGGAAGGGGGCGGGAAAAACTGTTTTTT; cdr3_aa: CASSLGRGREKLFF
j_call: TRBJ2-5; d_call: NA; clone_size: NA; v_call: TRBV4-1; cdr3_nt: TGCGCCAGCAGCCCCCCCGCGACAGGTTTAGAGACCCAGTACTTC; cdr3_aa: CASSPPATGLETQYF
j_call: TRBJ2-7; d_call: NA; clone_size: NA; v_call: TRBV2; cdr3_nt: TGTGCCAGCAGGGGCCTCGAGCAGTACTTC; cdr3_aa: CASRGLEQYF
j_call: TRBJ2-3; d_call: TRBD2; clone_size: NA; v_call: TRBV6-5; cdr3_nt: TGTGCCAGCAGTTACCGGACTAGCGGGGGCACAGATACGCAGTATTTT; cdr3_aa: CASSYRTSGGTDTQYF
j_call: TRBJ2-3; d_call: TRBD2; clone_size: NA; v_call: TRBV10-3; cdr3_nt: TGTGCCATCAGTGGTCTGGGAGGGCTGGAGGATACGCAGTATTTT; cdr3_aa: CAISGLGGLEDTQYF
j_call: TRBJ2-2; d_call: TRBD2; clone_size: NA; v_call: TRBV4-3; cdr3_nt: TGCGCCAGCAGCCAAACGGGACTAGTGAACCCCCCTGGGGAGCTGTTTTTT; cdr3_aa: CASSQTGLVNPPGELFF
j_call: TRBJ2-7; d_call: NA; clone_size: few; v_call: TRBV5-1; cdr3_nt: TGCGCCAGCAGCTTTGTCTCAGGCTCCTACGAGCAGTACTTC; cdr3_aa: CASSFVSGSYEQYF
j_call: TRBJ2-7; d_call: NA; clone_size: NA; v_call: TRBV4-1; cdr3_nt: TGCGCCAGCAGCAACCTTATAGGGGACGAGCAGTACTTC; cdr3_aa: CASSNLIGDEQYF
j_call: TRBJ2-5; d_call: TRBD1; clone_size: few; v_call: TRBV5-1; cdr3_nt: TGCGCCAGCAGCTTAACCGGGACAGGTCTCCAAGAGACCCAGTACTTC; cdr3_aa: CASSLTGTGLQETQYF
j_call: TRBJ1-1; d_call: NA; clone_size: NA; v_call: TRBV6-1; cdr3_nt: TGTGCCAGCAGTTCCAGCGGGAACACTGAAGCTTTCTTT; cdr3_aa: CASSSSGNTEAFF
j_call: TRBJ1-6; d_call: TRBD1; clone_size: NA; v_call: TRBV25-1; cdr3_nt: TGTGCCAGCAGGGGGACAGGGTATGTTTCACCCCTCCACTTT; cdr3_aa: CASRGTGYVSPLHF
j_call: TRBJ1-5; d_call: NA; clone_size: NA; v_call: TRBV2; cdr3_nt: TGTGCCAGCAGTGTTAGCCGGGATAGCAATCAGCCCCAGCATTTT; cdr3_aa: CASSVSRDSNQPQHF
j_call: TRBJ1-5; d_call: NA; clone_size: once; v_call: TRBV2; cdr3_nt: TGTGCCAGCACTCGTGCAGGTGGGTCCAATCAGCCCCAGCATTTT; cdr3_aa: CASTRAGGSNQPQHF
j_call: TRBJ2-1; d_call: NA; clone_size: NA; v_call: TRBV28; cdr3_nt: TGTGCTATTGAGGGGGAATCCGACAATGAGCAGTTCTTC; cdr3_aa: CAIEGESDNEQFF
j_call: TRBJ1-1; d_call: TRBD1; clone_size: once; v_call: TRBV19; cdr3_nt: TGTGCCAGCGCGGGACAGCTGAACACTGAAGCTTTCTTT; cdr3_aa: CASAGQLNTEAFF
j_call: TRBJ2-6; d_call: NA; clone_size: once; v_call: TRBV5-4; cdr3_nt: TGTGCCAGCAGACTCGGACTGTCCCGATCTGGGGCCAACGTCCTGACTTTC; cdr3_aa: CASRLGLSRSGANVLTF
j_call: TRBJ2-7; d_call: NA; clone_size: NA; v_call: TRBV5-1; cdr3_nt: TGCGCCAGCAGCTTGGGGTCGGGGTTTCAGTACGAGCAGTACTTC; cdr3_aa: CASSLGSGFQYEQYF
j_call: TRBJ1-3; d_call: NA; clone_size: NA; v_call: TRBV2; cdr3_nt: TGTGCCAGCAGCGCAGGGTTTGGAAACACCATATATTTT; cdr3_aa: CASSAGFGNTIYF
j_call: TRBJ2-1; d_call: TRBD2; clone_size: NA; v_call: TRBV2; cdr3_nt: TGTGCCAGCCTTAGCGGGGGGGCCGTCAATGAGCAGTTCTTC; cdr3_aa: CASLSGGAVNEQFF
j_call: TRBJ2-3; d_call: NA; clone_size: NA; v_call: TRBV5-1; cdr3_nt: TGCGCCAGCAGCTACAGGGTTGGGGGAACAGATACGCAGTATTTT; cdr3_aa: CASSYRVGGTDTQYF
j_call: TRBJ1-1; d_call: NA; clone_size: once; v_call: TRBV6-1; cdr3_nt: TGTGCCAGCAGTGAGAGGCGGCAGAACACTGAAGCTTTCTTT; cdr3_aa: CASSERRQNTEAFF
j_call: TRBJ1-1; d_call: NA; clone_size: NA; v_call: TRBV14; cdr3_nt: TGTGCCAGCAGCCAAGATCGGGGGATGAACACTGAAGCTTTCTTT; cdr3_aa: CASSQDRGMNTEAFF
j_call: TRBJ1-5; d_call: TRBD1; clone_size: NA; v_call: TRBV6-5; cdr3_nt: TGTGCCAGCAGTGGGACAGGGGGCAATCAGCCCCAGCATTTT; cdr3_aa: CASSGTGGNQPQHF
j_call: TRBJ1-1; d_call: NA; clone_size: few; v_call: TRBV14; cdr3_nt: TGTGCCAGCAGCTCCCGGGGAGGGACGGGCCCTGAAGCTTTCTTT; cdr3_aa: CASSSRGGTGPEAFF
j_call: TRBJ1-5; d_call: NA; clone_size: NA; v_call: TRBV10-1; cdr3_nt: TGCGCCAGCAGTGAGTCGGGCCAGCCCCAGCATTTT; cdr3_aa: CASSESGQPQHF
j_call: TRBJ2-5; d_call: NA; clone_size: NA; v_call: TRBV20-1; cdr3_nt: TGCAGTGCTCTAGTGGGAGAGACCCAGTACTTC; cdr3_aa: CSALVGETQYF
j_call: TRBJ2-3; d_call: NA; clone_size: NA; v_call: TRBV2; cdr3_nt: TGTGCCAGCAGTGGAAGCGGGGATACGCAGTATTTT; cdr3_aa: CASSGSGDTQYF
j_call: TRBJ2-7; d_call: TRBD2; clone_size: NA; v_call: TRBV7-2; cdr3_nt: TGTGCCAGCAGCCCCCGGGGGGGGACTAGCGGGGTCTACGAGCAGTACTTC; cdr3_aa: CASSPRGGTSGVYEQYF
j_call: TRBJ1-1; d_call: NA; clone_size: NA; v_call: TRBV11-3; cdr3_nt: TGTGCCAGCAGCCCCCCAGGGGCAAGGAACACTGAAGCTTTCTTT; cdr3_aa: CASSPPGARNTEAFF
j_call: TRBJ1-3; d_call: TRBD1; clone_size: NA; v_call: TRBV28; cdr3_nt: TGTGCCAGCAGTACCGGCGACAGGGTGGGAAACACCATATATTTT; cdr3_aa: CASSTGDRVGNTIYF
j_call: TRBJ2-1; d_call: NA; clone_size: NA; v_call: TRBV18; cdr3_nt: TGTGCCAGCTCACCGAACTCCTCCCCGGGGAATGAGCAGTTCTTC; cdr3_aa: CASSPNSSPGNEQFF
j_call: TRBJ2-2; d_call: TRBD2; clone_size: NA; v_call: TRBV30; cdr3_nt: TGTGCCTGGAATAAAGGGCTAGCGGGAGGGCCAGGCACCGGGGAGCTGTTTTTT; cdr3_aa: CAWNKGLAGGPGTGELFF
j_call: TRBJ2-1; d_call: TRBD1; clone_size: NA; v_call: TRBV5-4; cdr3_nt: TGTGCCAGCAGCACTACAGGGGATGAGCAGTTCTTC; cdr3_aa: CASSTTGDEQFF
j_call: TRBJ2-5; d_call: NA; clone_size: NA; v_call: TRBV5-6; cdr3_nt: TGTGCCAGCAGCTTGGCCTATCAGGAAGAGACCCAGTACTTC; cdr3_aa: CASSLAYQEETQYF
j_call: TRBJ1-6; d_call: TRBD1; clone_size: NA; v_call: TRBV19; cdr3_nt: TGTGCCAGTAGTAGACGAAAAGTGGGACAGAGCTCCTATAATTCACCCCTCCACTTT; cdr3_aa: CASSRRKVGQSSYNSPLHF
j_call: TRBJ1-1; d_call: TRBD1; clone_size: few; v_call: TRBV11-2; cdr3_nt: TGTGCCAGCAGCTTAGCTTTGGGACAGGGAAGGACTGAAGCTTTCTTT; cdr3_aa: CASSLALGQGRTEAFF
j_call: TRBJ2-5; d_call: TRBD2; clone_size: NA; v_call: TRBV9; cdr3_nt: TGTGCCAGCAGCCCCTCCGGGGGGTACCAAGAGACCCAGTACTTC; cdr3_aa: CASSPSGGYQETQYF
j_call: TRBJ2-7; d_call: TRBD2; clone_size: NA; v_call: TRBV30; cdr3_nt: TGTGCCTGGAACGTAGGGACTAGCGGGTCCTACGAGCAGTACTTC; cdr3_aa: CAWNVGTSGSYEQYF
j_call: TRBJ1-3; d_call: NA; clone_size: NA; v_call: TRBV19; cdr3_nt: TGTGCCAGTAGTATCCACCTTCGCGCCTCTGGAAACACCATATATTTT; cdr3_aa: CASSIHLRASGNTIYF
j_call: TRBJ1-1; d_call: NA; clone_size: few; v_call: TRBV6-5; cdr3_nt: TGTGCCAGCAGTTACACCTTAGACACTGAAGCTTTCTTT; cdr3_aa: CASSYTLDTEAFF
j_call: TRBJ1-4; d_call: TRBD1; clone_size: NA; v_call: TRBV7-2; cdr3_nt: TGTGCCAGCAGCACGACAGGGGGGGATGAAAAACTGTTTTTT; cdr3_aa: CASSTTGGDEKLFF
j_call: TRBJ1-1; d_call: TRBD1; clone_size: NA; v_call: TRBV29-1; cdr3_nt: TGCAGTGCCCGGGACAGGTTGAACACTGAAGCTTTCTTT; cdr3_aa: CSARDRLNTEAFF
j_call: TRBJ2-7; d_call: NA; clone_size: NA; v_call: TRBV4-3; cdr3_nt: TGCGCCAGCAGCCAAGATCTAGATAGCTCCTACGAGCAGTACTTC; cdr3_aa: CASSQDLDSSYEQYF
j_call: TRBJ2-7; d_call: TRBD1; clone_size: NA; v_call: TRBV7-8; cdr3_nt: TGTGCCAGCAGCTTCTTAGTAGGTAAACAGGGGCTCACCTACGAGCAGTACTTC; cdr3_aa: CASSFLVGKQGLTYEQYF
j_call: TRBJ2-2; d_call: NA; clone_size: NA; v_call: TRBV5-1; cdr3_nt: TGCGCCAGCAGCCCGCGGACAGACTCCTCGAACACCGGGGAGCTGTTTTTT; cdr3_aa: CASSPRTDSSNTGELFF
j_call: TRBJ2-3; d_call: TRBD2; clone_size: NA; v_call: TRBV28; cdr3_nt: TGTGCCAGCAGCCCGGTGGCGGGGGGGATCACAGATACGCAGTATTTT; cdr3_aa: CASSPVAGGITDTQYF
j_call: TRBJ1-1; d_call: TRBD1; clone_size: NA; v_call: TRBV19; cdr3_nt: TGTGCCAGTAGGCGGCCGGGACAGGGGAGGACTGAAGCTTTCTTT; cdr3_aa: CASRRPGQGRTEAFF
j_call: TRBJ2-7; d_call: TRBD2; clone_size: few; v_call: TRBV7-8; cdr3_nt: TGTGCCAGCAGCCTAGGAATTCTAGGACTAGCGGGAGGTAGCTCCTACGAGCAGTACTTC; cdr3_aa: CASSLGILGLAGGSSYEQYF